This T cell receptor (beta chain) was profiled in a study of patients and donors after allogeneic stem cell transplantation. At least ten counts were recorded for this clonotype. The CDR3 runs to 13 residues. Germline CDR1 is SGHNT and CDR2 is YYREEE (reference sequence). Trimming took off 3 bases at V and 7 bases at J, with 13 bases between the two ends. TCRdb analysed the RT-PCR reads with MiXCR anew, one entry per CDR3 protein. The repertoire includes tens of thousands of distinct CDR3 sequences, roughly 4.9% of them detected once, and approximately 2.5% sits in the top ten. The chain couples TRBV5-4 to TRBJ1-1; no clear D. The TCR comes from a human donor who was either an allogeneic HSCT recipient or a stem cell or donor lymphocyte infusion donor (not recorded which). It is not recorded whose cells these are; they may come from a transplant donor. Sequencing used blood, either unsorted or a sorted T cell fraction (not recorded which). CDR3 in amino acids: CASSYPSGFEAFF. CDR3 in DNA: TGTGCCAGCAGCTACCCGTCCGGATTTGAAGCTTTCTTT.